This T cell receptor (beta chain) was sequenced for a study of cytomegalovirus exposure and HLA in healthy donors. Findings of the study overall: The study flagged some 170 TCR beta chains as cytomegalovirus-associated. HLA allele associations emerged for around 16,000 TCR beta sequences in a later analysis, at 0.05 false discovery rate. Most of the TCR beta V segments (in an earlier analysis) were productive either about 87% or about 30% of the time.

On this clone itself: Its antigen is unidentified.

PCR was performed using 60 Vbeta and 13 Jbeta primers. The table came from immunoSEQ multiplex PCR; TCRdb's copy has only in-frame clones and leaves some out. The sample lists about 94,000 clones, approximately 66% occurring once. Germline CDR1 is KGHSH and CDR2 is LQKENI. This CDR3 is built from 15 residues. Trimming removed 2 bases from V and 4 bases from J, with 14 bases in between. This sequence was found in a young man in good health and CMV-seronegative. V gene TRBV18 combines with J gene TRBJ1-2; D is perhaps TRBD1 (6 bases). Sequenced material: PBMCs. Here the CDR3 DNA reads TGTGCCAGCTCACCAGATTGGTCGGACAGCTATGGCTACACCTTC. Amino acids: CASSPDWSDSYGYTF.